A selection of T cell receptor beta chains follows, all from one sample in a study of blood T cells in healthy people across ages. A single record per CDR3 protein comes from TCRdb applying MiXCR to the 5' RACE reads. The sample has 850,000 to 950,000 distinct CDR3 sequences, 29% seen once. Input material: blood. The receptors stem from an elderly woman in good health. CDR3s include the opening cysteine and the closing phenylalanine or tryptophan. Each record gives: clone size, J gene, D gene, V gene, CDR3 DNA, CDR3 protein. The D gene is left open where the match is weak. Rows give clone size only sometimes, using once, few, many, or a class for an expanded clone.

>many|TRBJ1-1|NA|TRBV7-2
TGTGCCAGCAGCTCCCAGGGGATGGGCACTGAAGCTTTCTTT
CASSSQGMGTEAFF
>many|TRBJ1-2|TRBD1|TRBV5-1
TGCGCCAGCAGCTTGGAGTCAGGGGGCTACTATGGCTACACCTTC
CASSLESGGYYGYTF
>many|TRBJ2-5|TRBD1|TRBV5-5
TGTGCCAGCAGCTTGGTCGGGACAGGTCATGGAGAGACCCAGTACTTC
CASSLVGTGHGETQYF
>NA|TRBJ2-5|NA|TRBV25-1
TGTACCAGCAGCAGTGCCACGGCTCAAGAGACCCAGTACTTC
CTSSSATAQETQYF
>many|TRBJ2-7|TRBD1|TRBV20-1
TGCAGTGCTTCCGGGACAGGGTATGGGCAGTACTTC
CSASGTGYGQYF
>NA|TRBJ2-7|TRBD2|TRBV7-2
TGTGCCAGCAGCTTGGGACTAGCGGGGGCCTCCTACGAGCAGTACTTC
CASSLGLAGASYEQYF
>NA|TRBJ1-2|TRBD1|TRBV6-2/TRBV6-3
TGTGCCAGCAGTCCCGGGACAGCCAATAATAACTATGGCTACACCTTC
CASSPGTANNNYGYTF
>many|TRBJ2-3|NA|TRBV29-1
TGCAGCGTTGACCAAGATAGCACAGATACGCAGTATTTT
CSVDQDSTDTQYF
>many|TRBJ2-3|NA|TRBV7-9
TGTGCCAGCAACTTACGCTCAGGGGATACGCAGTATTTT
CASNLRSGDTQYF
>NA|TRBJ1-4|NA|TRBV3-1
TGTGCCAGCAGCCAAATACTGGGGGCCGGGACATTAGTTGAAAAACTGTTTTTT
CASSQILGAGTLVEKLFF
>many|TRBJ2-7|TRBD1|TRBV20-1
TGCAGTGCTAGTACCGGGACAGCGTTTTACGAGCAGTACTTC
CSASTGTAFYEQYF
>once|TRBJ2-2|NA|TRBV6-5
TGTGCCAGCAGCCGCGGGGACGGTTCCACCGGGGAGCTGTTTTTT
CASSRGDGSTGELFF
>NA|TRBJ2-5|NA|TRBV18
TGTGCCAGCTCACGGCCAGGGGTCGGAGTTGGGACCCAGTACTTC
CASSRPGVGVGTQYF
>few|TRBJ1-1|NA|TRBV18
TGCGCCAGCAGCCCGAGGGTCAACACTGAAGCTTTCTTT
CASSPRVNTEAFF
>NA|TRBJ2-7|TRBD1|TRBV5-1
TGCGCCAGCAGCTTAAGGACAGGCAGCGAGCAGTACTTC
CASSLRTGSEQYF
>many|TRBJ2-3|TRBD2|TRBV5-1
TGCGCCAGCACTACGACTAGCGGGGCAGATACGCAGTATTTT
CASTTTSGADTQYF
>NA|TRBJ1-2|NA|TRBV2
TGTGCCAGCAGTGAAGCGCGGGCAGGGCACTACACCTTC
CASSEARAGHYTF